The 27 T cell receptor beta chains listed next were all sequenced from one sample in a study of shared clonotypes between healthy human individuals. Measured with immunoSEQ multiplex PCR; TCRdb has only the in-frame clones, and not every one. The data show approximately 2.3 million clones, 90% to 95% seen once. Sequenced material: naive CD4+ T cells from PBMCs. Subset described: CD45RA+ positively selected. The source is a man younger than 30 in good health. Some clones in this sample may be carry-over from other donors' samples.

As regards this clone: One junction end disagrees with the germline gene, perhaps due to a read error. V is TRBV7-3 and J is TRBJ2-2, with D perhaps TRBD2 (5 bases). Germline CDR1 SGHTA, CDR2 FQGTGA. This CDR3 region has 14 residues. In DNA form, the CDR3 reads TGTGCCAGCACCTTAGGAGGGAACACCGGGGAGCTGTTTTTT. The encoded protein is CASTLGGNTGELFF.

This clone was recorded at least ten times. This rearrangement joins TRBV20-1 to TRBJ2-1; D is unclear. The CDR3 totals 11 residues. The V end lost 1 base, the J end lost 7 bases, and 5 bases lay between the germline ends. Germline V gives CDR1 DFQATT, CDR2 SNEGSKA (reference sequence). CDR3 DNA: TGCAGTGCTAGAGCTGGGAATGAGCAGTTCTTC. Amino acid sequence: CSARAGNEQFF.

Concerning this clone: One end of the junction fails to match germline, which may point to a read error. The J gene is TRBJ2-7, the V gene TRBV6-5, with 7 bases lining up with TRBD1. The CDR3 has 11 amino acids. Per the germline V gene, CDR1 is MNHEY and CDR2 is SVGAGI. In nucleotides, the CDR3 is TGTGCCAGCAGTTACCGGGACAGCCGATTCTTC. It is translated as CASSYRDSRFF.

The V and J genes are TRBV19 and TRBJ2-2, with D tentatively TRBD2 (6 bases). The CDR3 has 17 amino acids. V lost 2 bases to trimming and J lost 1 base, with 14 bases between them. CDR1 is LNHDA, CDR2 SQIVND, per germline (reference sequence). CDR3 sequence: CASSIWGGILNTGELFF. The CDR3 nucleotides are TGTGCCAGTAGTATATGGGGCGGGATTTTGAACACCGGGGAGCTGTTTTTT.

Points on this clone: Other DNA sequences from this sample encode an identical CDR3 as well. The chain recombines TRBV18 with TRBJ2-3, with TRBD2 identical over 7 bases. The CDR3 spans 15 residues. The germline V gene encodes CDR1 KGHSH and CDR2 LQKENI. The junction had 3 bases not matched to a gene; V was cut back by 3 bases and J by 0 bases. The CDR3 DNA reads TGTGCCAGCTCACCGGTTAGCGGGAGCACAGATACGCAGTATTTT. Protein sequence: CASSPVSGSTDTQYF.

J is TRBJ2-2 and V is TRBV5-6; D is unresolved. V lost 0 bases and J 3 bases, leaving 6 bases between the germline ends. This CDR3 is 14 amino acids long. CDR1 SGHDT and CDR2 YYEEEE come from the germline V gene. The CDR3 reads CASSLVRDTGELFF. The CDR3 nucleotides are TGTGCCAGCAGCTTGGTAAGGGACACCGGGGAGCTGTTTTTT. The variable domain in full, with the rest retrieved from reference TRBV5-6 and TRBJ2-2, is DAGVTQSPTHLIKTRGQQVTLRCSPKSGHDTVSWYQQALGQGPQFIFQYYEEEERQRGNFPDRFSGHQFPNYSSELNVNALLLGDSALYLCASSLVRDTGELFFGEGSRLTVL.

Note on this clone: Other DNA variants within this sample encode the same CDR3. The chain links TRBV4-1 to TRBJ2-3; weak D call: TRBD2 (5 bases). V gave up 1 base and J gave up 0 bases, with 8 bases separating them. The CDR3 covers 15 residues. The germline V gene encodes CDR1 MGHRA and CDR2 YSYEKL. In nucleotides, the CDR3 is TGCGCCAGCAGCCAAGCTCTAGCTAGCACAGATACGCAGTATTTT. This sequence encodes CASSQALASTDTQYF.

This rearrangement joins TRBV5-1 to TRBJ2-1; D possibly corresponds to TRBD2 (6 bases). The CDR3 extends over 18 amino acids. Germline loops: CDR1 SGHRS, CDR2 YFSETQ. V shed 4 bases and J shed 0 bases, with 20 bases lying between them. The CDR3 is CASSRSPLDGSSYNEQFF. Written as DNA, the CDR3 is TGCGCCAGCAGCCGCTCCCCCCTTGACGGGAGCTCCTACAATGAGCAGTTCTTC.

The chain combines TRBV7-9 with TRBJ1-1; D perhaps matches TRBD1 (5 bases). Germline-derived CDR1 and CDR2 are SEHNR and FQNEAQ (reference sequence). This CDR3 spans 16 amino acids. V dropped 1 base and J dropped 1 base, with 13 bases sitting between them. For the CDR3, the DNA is TGTGCCAGCAGCTTAGGGCAGGGCAGAGGGAACACTGAAGCTTTCTTT. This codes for CASSLGQGRGNTEAFF.

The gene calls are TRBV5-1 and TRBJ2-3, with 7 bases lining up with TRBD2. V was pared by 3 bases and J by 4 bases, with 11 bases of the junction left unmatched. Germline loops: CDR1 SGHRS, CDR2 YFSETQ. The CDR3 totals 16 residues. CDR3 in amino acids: CASSSQAGRVPDTQYF. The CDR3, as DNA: TGCGCCAGCAGCTCCCAAGCAGGGAGGGTACCAGATACGCAGTATTTT.

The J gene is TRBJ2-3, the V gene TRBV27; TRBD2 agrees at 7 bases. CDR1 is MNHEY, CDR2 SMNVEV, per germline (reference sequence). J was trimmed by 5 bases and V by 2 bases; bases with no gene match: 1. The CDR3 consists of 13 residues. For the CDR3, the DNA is TGTGCCAGCAGTTTACGCGGGGGAGATACGCAGTATTTT. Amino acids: CASSLRGGDTQYF.

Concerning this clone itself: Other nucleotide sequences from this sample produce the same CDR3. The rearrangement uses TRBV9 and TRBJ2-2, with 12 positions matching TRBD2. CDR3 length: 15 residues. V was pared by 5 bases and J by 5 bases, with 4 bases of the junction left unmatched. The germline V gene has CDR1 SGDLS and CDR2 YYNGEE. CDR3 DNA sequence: TGTGCCAGCAGAAGACTAGCGGGAGAGACCGGGGAGCTGTTTTTT. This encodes CASRRLAGETGELFF. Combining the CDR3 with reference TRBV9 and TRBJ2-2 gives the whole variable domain DSGVTQTPKHLITATGQRVTLRCSPRSGDLSVYWYQQSLDQGLQFLIQYYNGEERAKGNILERFSAQQFPDLHSELNLSSLELGDSALYFCASRRLAGETGELFFGEGSRLTVL.

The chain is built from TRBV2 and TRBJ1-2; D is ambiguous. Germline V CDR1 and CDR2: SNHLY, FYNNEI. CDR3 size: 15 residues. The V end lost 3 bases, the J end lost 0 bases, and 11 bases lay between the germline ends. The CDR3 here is CASSDGRRTNYGYTF. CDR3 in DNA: TGTGCCAGCAGTGATGGCCGGCGGACTAACTATGGCTACACCTTC. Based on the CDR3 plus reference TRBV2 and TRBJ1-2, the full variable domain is EPEVTQTPSHQVTQMGQEVILRCVPISNHLYFYWYRQILGQKVEFLVSFYNNEISEKSEIFDDQFSVERPDGSNFTLKIRSTKLEDSAMYFCASSDGRRTNYGYTFGSGTRLTVV.

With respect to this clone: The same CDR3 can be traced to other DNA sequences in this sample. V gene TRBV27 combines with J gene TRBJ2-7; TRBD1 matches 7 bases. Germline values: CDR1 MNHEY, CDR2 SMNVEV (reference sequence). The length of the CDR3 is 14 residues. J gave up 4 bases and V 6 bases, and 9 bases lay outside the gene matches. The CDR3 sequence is CASSRDRASYEQYF. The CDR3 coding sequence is TGTGCCAGCAGCCGTGACAGGGCCTCTTACGAGCAGTACTTC.

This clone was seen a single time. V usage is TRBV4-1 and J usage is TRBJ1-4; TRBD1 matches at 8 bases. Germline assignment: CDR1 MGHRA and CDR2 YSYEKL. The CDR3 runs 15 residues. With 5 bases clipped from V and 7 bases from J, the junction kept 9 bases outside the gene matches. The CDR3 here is CASSSIGTGGEKLFF. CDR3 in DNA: TGCGCCAGCAGCTCCATAGGAACAGGGGGTGAAAAACTGTTTTTT.

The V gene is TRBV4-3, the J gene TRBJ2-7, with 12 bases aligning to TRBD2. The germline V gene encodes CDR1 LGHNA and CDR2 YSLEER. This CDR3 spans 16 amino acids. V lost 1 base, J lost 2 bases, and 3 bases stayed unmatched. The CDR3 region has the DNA TGCGCCAGCAGCCAAGCACTAGCGGGAGGACCCTACGAGCAGTACTTC. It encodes CASSQALAGGPYEQYF.

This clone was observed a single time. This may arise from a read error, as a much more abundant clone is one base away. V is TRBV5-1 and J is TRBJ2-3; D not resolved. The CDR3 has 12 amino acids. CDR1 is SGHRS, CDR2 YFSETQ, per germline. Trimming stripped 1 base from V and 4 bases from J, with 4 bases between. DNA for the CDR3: TGCGCCAGCAGCTTGAATCCAGATACGCAGTATTTT. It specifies CASSLNPDTQYF. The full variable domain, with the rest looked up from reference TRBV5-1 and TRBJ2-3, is KAGVTQTPRYLIKTRGQQVTLSCSPISGHRSVSWYQQTPGQGLQFLFEYFSETQRNKGNFPGRFSGRQFSNSRSEMNVSTLELGDSALYLCASSLNPDTQYFGPGTRLTVL.

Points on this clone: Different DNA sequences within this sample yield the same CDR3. The CDR3 DNA follows: TGTGCCAGCAGTTTAGGCAGGGGTAATCAGCCCCAGCATTTT. This encodes CASSLGRGNQPQHF. The chain employs TRBV28 and TRBJ1-5; a possible D gene is TRBD1 (6 bases). V was cut by 2 bases and J by 4 bases, with 9 bases left in between. The CDR3 contains 14 residues. CDR1 is MDHEN, CDR2 SYDVKM, per germline.

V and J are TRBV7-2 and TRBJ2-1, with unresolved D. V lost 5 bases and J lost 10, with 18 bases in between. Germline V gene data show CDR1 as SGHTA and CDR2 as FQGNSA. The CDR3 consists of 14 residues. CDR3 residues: CASSRDGPLGEQFF. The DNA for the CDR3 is TGTGCCAGCAGCCGTGACGGACCCCTGGGGGAGCAGTTCTTC.

The CDR3 is CASSYSPNEKLFF. The CDR3 DNA reads as TGTGCCAGCAGTTACTCCCCAAATGAAAAACTGTTTTTT. The chain combines TRBV6-5 with TRBJ1-4; D call uncertain. This CDR3 has 13 amino acids. Germline assignment: CDR1 MNHEY and CDR2 SVGAGI. Trimming removed 0 bases from V and 5 bases from J, with 4 bases in between.

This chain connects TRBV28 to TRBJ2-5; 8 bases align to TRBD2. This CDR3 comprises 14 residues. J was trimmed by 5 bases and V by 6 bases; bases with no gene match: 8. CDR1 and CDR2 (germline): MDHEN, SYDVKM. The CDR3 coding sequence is TGTGCCAGCAGAGTCGGGGGGGCGAGGGAGACCCAGTACTTC. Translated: CASRVGGARETQYF.

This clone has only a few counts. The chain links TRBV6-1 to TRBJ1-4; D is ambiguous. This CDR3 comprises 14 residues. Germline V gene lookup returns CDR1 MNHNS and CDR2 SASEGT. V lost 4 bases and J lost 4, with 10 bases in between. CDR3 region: CASSVATGNEKLFF. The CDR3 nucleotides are TGTGCCAGCAGTGTTGCGACGGGTAATGAAAAACTGTTTTTT.

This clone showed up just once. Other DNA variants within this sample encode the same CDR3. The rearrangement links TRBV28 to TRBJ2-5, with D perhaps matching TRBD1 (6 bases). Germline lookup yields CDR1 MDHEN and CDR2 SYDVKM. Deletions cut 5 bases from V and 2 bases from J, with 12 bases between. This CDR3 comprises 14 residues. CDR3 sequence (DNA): TGTGCCAGCAGTCCAGCAGGGGCACAAGAGACCCAGTACTTC. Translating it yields CASSPAGAQETQYF.

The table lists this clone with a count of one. For the CDR3, the DNA is TGTGCCAGCAGCCCCGGGACTAGCGGGAGTCTGAGGCAGTACTTC. This gives the protein CASSPGTSGSLRQYF. The chain combines TRBV7-2 with TRBJ2-7; TRBD2 aligns across 14 bases. The ends lost 5 bases at V and 9 bases at J; junction bases unmatched: 9. CDR3 length: 15 amino acids. Germline V gene data show CDR1 as SGHTA and CDR2 as FQGNSA.

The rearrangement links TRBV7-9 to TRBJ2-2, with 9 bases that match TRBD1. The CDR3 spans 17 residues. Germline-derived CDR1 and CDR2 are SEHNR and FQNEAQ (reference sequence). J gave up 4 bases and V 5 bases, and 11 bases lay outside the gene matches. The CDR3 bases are TGTGCCAGCAGCCTAGGGGGGACAGGGACACCCACCGGGGAGCTGTTTTTT. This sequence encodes CASSLGGTGTPTGELFF. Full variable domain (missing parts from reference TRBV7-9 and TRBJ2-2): DTGVSQNPRHKITKRGQNVTFRCDPISEHNRLYWYRQTLGQGPEFLTYFQNEAQLEKSRLLSDRFSAERPKGSFSTLEIQRTEQGDSAMYLCASSLGGTGTPTGELFFGEGSRLTVL.

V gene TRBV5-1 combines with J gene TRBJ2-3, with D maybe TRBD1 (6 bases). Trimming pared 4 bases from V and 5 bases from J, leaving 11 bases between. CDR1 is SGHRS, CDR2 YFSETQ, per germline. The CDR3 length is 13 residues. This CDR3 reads CASSTNRVDTQYF. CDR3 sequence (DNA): TGCGCCAGCAGCACCAACAGGGTAGATACGCAGTATTTT.

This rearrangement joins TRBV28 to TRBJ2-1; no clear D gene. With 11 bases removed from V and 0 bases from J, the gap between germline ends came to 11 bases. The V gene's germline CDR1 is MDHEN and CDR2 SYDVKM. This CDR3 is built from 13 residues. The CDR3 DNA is TGTGCCGGCGGTTCCCTCTCCTACAATGAGCAGTTCTTC. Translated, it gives CAGGSLSYNEQFF.